These 14 T cell receptor beta chains share one sample of origin, sequenced in a study of Ad26.COV2.S vaccination and SARS-CoV-2 variants. Treatment meaning: around 19 received Ad26.COV2.S at low or high dose, single or two shots; 5 received placebo; per-sample allocation not given. On day 63 after the first injection, vaccine and placebo recipients gave samples. The method was immunoSEQ multiplex PCR; TCRdb's version includes in-frame clones alone and lacks a portion of them. The table shows about 280,000 clones, with 70% to 90% occurring only once. Sequenced material: peripheral blood, taken in a trial of Ad26.COV2.S vaccine versus placebo. The receptors derive from a person between 18 and 65 years old who received the Ad26.COV2.S COVID-19 vaccine or a placebo.

As DNA, the CDR3 is TGCGCCAGCCGAACAGCCTACGAGCAGTACTTC. Translated: CASRTAYEQYF. The genes are TRBV23-1 and TRBJ2-7; D not resolved. TRBV23-1 is recorded as an ORF, its role being uncertain. Trimming took off 8 bases at V and 2 bases at J, with 7 bases between the two ends. The CDR3 covers 11 residues.

V usage is TRBV9 and J usage is TRBJ1-6; no firm D call. The CDR3 is made up of 12 amino acids. V lost 3 bases and J lost 9, with 7 bases in between. The germline CDR1 and CDR2 sequences are SGDLS and YYNGEE. The CDR3 loop is CASSALGSPLHF. The CDR3 nucleotides are TGTGCCAGCAGCGCCCTTGGTTCACCCCTCCACTTT.

The chain combines TRBV19 with TRBJ2-1; D is unclear. Trimming cost V 7 bases and J 5 bases, with 12 bases left between them. Germline V gene sequence: CDR1 LNHDA, CDR2 SQIVND (reference sequence). This CDR3 spans 13 amino acids. In DNA, the CDR3 is TGTGCCAGTAATCCGGCCGTGAACAATGAGCAGTTCTTC. As protein: CASNPAVNNEQFF.

This chain uses TRBV29-1 with TRBJ2-5, with 9 nucleotides matching TRBD1. The length of the CDR3 is 14 residues. CDR1 and CDR2 (germline): SQVTM, ANQGSEA. With V trimmed by 4 bases and J by 2 bases, 5 bases remained unmatched. Here the CDR3 DNA reads TGCAGCGTTGCTATTGGGACAGGGCAAGAGACCCAGTACTTC. Its protein is CSVAIGTGQETQYF.

This chain connects TRBV6-5 to TRBJ2-1; no definite D call. The ends were cut back, 6 bases at V and 3 bases at J, with 9 bases in the middle. CDR3 length equals 13 residues. Germline CDR1 MNHEY, CDR2 SVGAGI. CDR3 bases: TGTGCCAGCAGGGACGGTTACTACAATGAGCAGTTCTTC. It codes for CASRDGYYNEQFF.

The chain is built from TRBV24-1 and TRBJ2-3, with 7 positions matching TRBD2. Germline V gene lookup returns CDR1 KGHDR and CDR2 SFDVKD. The CDR3 runs 14 residues. V lost 5 bases, J lost 1 base, and 2 bases stayed unmatched. CDR3 bases: TGTGCCACCAGTGGGGCGGGAGGCACAGATACGCAGTATTTT. Amino acids: CATSGAGGTDTQYF.

The chain employs TRBV7-2 and TRBJ2-7; D may be TRBD1 (6 bases). Germline V gene sequence: CDR1 SGHTA, CDR2 FQGNSA. This CDR3 is 13 amino acids long. V lost 2 bases to trimming and J lost 3 bases, with 8 bases between them. The CDR3 spells CASSLLQGYEQYF. In nucleotides, the CDR3 is TGTGCCAGCAGCTTACTACAGGGCTACGAGCAGTACTTC.

This chain uses TRBV7-9 with TRBJ2-3; 9 bases match TRBD1. The germline CDR1 and CDR2 sequences are SEHNR and FQNEAQ (reference sequence). V gave up 3 bases and J gave up 3 bases; unmatched junction bases: 13. This CDR3 region has 18 residues. The CDR3 loop reads CASSFTLFRTGETDTQYF. CDR3 coding DNA: TGTGCCAGCAGCTTTACCTTATTCCGGACAGGGGAGACAGATACGCAGTATTTT.

The rearrangement links TRBV25-1 to TRBJ1-4; 7 bases are shared with TRBD1. V shed 6 bases, J shed 6 bases, and the junction held 10 bases outside the gene matches. Germline CDR1 is MGHDK and CDR2 is SYGVNS. The CDR3 runs to 15 residues. This chain's CDR3 is CASRPRQGRDEKLFF. As DNA, the CDR3 is TGTGCCAGCAGACCAAGACAGGGCAGGGATGAAAAACTGTTTTTT.

The chain employs TRBV18 and TRBJ1-4, with D possibly being TRBD1 (6 bases). The germline gives CDR1 KGHSH, CDR2 LQKENI. V dropped 3 bases and J dropped 8 bases, with 19 bases sitting between them. This CDR3 is 16 amino acids long. The CDR3 loop reads CASSPTMTGAGEKLFF. CDR3 nucleotide sequence: TGTGCCAGCTCACCGACGATGACGGGGGCAGGCGAAAAACTGTTTTTT.

V usage is TRBV11-2 and J usage is TRBJ1-2; no firm D call. CDR1 is SGHAT and CDR2 is FQNNGV in the germline V gene. CDR3 length: 14 amino acids. The V and J ends lost 0 bases and 4 bases respectively, with 9 bases between them. The CDR3 coding sequence is TGTGCCAGCAGCTTAGATCCCCAGCCCTATGGCTACACCTTC. Its translation: CASSLDPQPYGYTF. The whole variable domain, remainder taken from reference TRBV11-2 and TRBJ1-2, is EAGVAQSPRYKIIEKRQSVAFWCNPISGHATLYWYQQILGQGPKLLIQFQNNGVVDDSQLPKDRFSAERLKGVDSTLKIQPAKLEDSAVYLCASSLDPQPYGYTFGSGTRLTVV.

A few counts support this clone. CDR3 region: CASSLTSGDYNEQFF. CDR3 bases: TGTGCCAGCAGCCTGACAAGCGGGGATTACAATGAGCAGTTCTTC. V usage is TRBV6-4 and J usage is TRBJ2-1; 7 nucleotides align to TRBD2. From germline, CDR1 is MRHNA and CDR2 SNTAGT. The CDR3 length is 15 residues. V shed 6 bases, J shed 4 bases, and the junction held 9 bases outside the gene matches.

V usage is TRBV27 and J usage is TRBJ2-3; the D is unclear. Trimming left V 3 bases short and J 5 bases short, with 15 bases between. Per the germline V gene, CDR1 is MNHEY and CDR2 is SMNVEV (reference sequence). The CDR3 totals 15 residues. The CDR3 sequence is CASSFVARDGDTQYF. The CDR3 DNA is TGTGCCAGCAGTTTTGTCGCCCGAGACGGAGATACGCAGTATTTT.

This clone showed up just a few times. The chain carries TRBV20-1 and TRBJ2-7; D is possibly TRBD2 (6 bases). The CDR3 is made up of 13 amino acids. Trimming took 3 bases from V and 4 from J, leaving 13 bases between them. The V gene's germline CDR1 is DFQATT and CDR2 SNEGSKA (reference sequence). The CDR3 nucleotides are TGCAGTGCTAGTCGCAGGGCGGGATACGAGCAGTACTTC. Translation: CSASRRAGYEQYF.